This T cell receptor beta chain was captured by sequencing in a study of a mutant IDH1 vaccine in newly diagnosed glioma. Study overall: In weeks 1, 3, 5, 7, 11, 15, 19 and 23, patients were vaccinated. Most had both radiotherapy and temozolomide beforehand; others had only one.

About this clone itself: What it binds is unknown.

Time point described: week 5, during vaccination. Each vaccine dose was 300 ug of mutant IDH1 20-mer peptide, with topical imiquimod. From germline, CDR1 is MNHEY and CDR2 SMNVEV (reference sequence). V lost 6 bases, J lost 2 bases, and 7 bases stayed unmatched. The CDR3 loop spans 15 amino acids. Study-wide points: Overall, about 92% of patients had vaccine-induced immune responses.

Libraries were prepared by immunoSEQ multiplex PCR; TCRdb keeps only in-frame clonotypes and omits some of them. Found here are about 58,000 clones, around 80% of them singletons; the top ten hold nearly 7.5%. This sequence originates from a woman between 45 and 65 years old with glioma. This rearrangement joins TRBV27 to TRBJ1-2, with 9 bases identical to TRBD1. Here the sequenced sample was PBMCs, taken from a glioma patient whose treatment included an IDH1 peptide vaccine. The CDR3 region is CASRPSGQGNYGYTF. As DNA, the CDR3 is TGTGCCAGCAGGCCCTCGGGACAGGGAAACTATGGCTACACCTTC.